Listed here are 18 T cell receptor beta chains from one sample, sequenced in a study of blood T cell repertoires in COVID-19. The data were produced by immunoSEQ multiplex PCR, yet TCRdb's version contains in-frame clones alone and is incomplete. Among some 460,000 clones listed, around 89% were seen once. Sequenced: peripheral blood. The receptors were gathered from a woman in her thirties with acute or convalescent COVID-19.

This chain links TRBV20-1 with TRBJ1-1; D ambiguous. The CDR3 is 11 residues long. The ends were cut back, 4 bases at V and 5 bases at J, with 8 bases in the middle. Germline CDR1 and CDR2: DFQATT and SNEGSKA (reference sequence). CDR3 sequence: CSATPRTEAFF. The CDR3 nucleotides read TGCAGTGCTACGCCGAGGACTGAAGCTTTCTTT.

The CDR3, as DNA: TGCGCCAGCAGCTTGAAACAGGGTTACTCCTACGAGCAGTACTTC. Amino acids: CASSLKQGYSYEQYF. The chain employs TRBV5-1 and TRBJ2-7; the D gene is possibly TRBD1 (6 bases). This CDR3 has 15 residues. V shed 1 base and J shed 0 bases, with 11 bases lying between them. Germline V CDR1 and CDR2: SGHRS, YFSETQ.

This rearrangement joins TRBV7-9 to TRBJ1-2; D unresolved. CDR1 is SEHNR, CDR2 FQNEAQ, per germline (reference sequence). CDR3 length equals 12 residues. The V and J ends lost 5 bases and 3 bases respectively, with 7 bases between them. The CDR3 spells CASSAADYGYTF. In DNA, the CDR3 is TGTGCCAGCAGCGCCGCGGACTATGGCTACACCTTC.

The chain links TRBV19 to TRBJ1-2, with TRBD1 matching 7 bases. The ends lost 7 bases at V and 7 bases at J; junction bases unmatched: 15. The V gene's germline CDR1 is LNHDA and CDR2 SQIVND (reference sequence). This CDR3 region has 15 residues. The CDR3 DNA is TGTGCCAGTACTCCCCAACGAACAGGGGTGTCTGGCTACACCTTC. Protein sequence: CASTPQRTGVSGYTF.

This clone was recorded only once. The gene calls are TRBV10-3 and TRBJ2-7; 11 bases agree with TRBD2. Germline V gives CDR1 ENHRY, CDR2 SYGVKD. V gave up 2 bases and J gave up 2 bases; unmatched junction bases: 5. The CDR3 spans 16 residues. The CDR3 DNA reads TGTGCCATCAGTGAGACACTAGCGGGGGACCCCTACGAGCAGTACTTC. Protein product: CAISETLAGDPYEQYF.

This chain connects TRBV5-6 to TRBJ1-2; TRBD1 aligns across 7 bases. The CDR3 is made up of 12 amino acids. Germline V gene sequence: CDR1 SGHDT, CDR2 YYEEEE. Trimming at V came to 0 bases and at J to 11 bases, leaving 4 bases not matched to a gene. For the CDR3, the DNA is TGTGCCAGCAGCTTGGGGGACAGAGTTTACACCTTC. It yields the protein CASSLGDRVYTF. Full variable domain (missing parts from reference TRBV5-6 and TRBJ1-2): DAGVTQSPTHLIKTRGQQVTLRCSPKSGHDTVSWYQQALGQGPQFIFQYYEEEERQRGNFPDRFSGHQFPNYSSELNVNALLLGDSALYLCASSLGDRVYTFGSGTRLTVV.

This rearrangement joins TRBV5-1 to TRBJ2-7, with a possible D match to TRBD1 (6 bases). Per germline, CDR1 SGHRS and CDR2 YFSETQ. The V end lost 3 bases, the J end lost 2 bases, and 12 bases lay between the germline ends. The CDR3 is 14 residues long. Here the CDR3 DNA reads TGCGCCAGCAGCTCCCGGGACAAGACCTACGAGCAGTACTTC. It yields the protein CASSSRDKTYEQYF. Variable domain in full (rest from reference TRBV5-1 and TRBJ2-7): KAGVTQTPRYLIKTRGQQVTLSCSPISGHRSVSWYQQTPGQGLQFLFEYFSETQRNKGNFPGRFSGRQFSNSRSEMNVSTLELGDSALYLCASSSRDKTYEQYFGPGTRLTVT.

CDR3 bases: TGTGCCACCAGCAGAGGGAGGGCTGACTATGGCTACACCTTC. Translation gives CATSRGRADYGYTF. The V gene is TRBV15, the J gene TRBJ1-2; D ambiguous. Trimming removed 1 base from V and 3 bases from J, with 9 bases in between. In germline, CDR1 is LNHNV, CDR2 YYDKDF (reference sequence). The CDR3 loop spans 14 amino acids.

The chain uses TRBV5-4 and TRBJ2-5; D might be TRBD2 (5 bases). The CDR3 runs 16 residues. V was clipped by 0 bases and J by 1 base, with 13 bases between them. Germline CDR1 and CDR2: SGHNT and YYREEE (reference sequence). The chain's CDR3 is CASSLEGMEVQETQYF. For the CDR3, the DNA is TGTGCCAGCAGCTTGGAAGGGATGGAGGTCCAAGAGACCCAGTACTTC. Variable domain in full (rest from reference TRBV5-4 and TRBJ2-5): ETGVTQSPTHLIKTRGQQVTLRCSSQSGHNTVSWYQQALGQGPQFIFQYYREEENGRGNFPPRFSGLQFPNYSSELNVNALELDDSALYLCASSLEGMEVQETQYFGPGTRLLVL.

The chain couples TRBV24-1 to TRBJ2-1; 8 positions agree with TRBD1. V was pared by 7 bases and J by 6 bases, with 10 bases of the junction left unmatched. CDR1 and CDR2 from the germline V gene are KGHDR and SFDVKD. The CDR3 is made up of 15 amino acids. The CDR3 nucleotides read TGTGCCACCAGCCAGAGGGACAGGTACCTCAATGAGCAGTTCTTC. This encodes CATSQRDRYLNEQFF.

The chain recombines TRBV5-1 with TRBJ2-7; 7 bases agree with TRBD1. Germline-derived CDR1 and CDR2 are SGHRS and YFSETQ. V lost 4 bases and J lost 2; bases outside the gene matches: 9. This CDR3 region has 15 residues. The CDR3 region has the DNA TGCGCCAGCAGCGCGGGCCTGACAGGGACCTACGAGCAGTACTTC. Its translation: CASSAGLTGTYEQYF.

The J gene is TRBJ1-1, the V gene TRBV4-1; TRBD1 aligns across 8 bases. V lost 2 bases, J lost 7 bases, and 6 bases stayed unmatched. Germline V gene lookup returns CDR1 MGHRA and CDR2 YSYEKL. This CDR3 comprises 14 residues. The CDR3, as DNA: TGCGCCAGCAGCCAACCGGGACAGGAGAATGAAGCTTTCTTT. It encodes CASSQPGQENEAFF.

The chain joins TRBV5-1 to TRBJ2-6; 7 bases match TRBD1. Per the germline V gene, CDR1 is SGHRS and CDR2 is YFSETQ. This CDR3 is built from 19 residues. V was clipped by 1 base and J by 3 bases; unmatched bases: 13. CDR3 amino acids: CASSLHQDRVPFGANVLTF. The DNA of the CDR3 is TGCGCCAGCAGCTTGCATCAAGACAGGGTACCATTTGGGGCCAACGTCCTGACTTTC.

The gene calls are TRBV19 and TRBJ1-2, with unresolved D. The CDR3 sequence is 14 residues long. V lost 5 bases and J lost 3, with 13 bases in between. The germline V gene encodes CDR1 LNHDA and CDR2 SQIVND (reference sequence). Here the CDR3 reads CASSPQELYYGYTF. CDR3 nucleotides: TGTGCCAGTAGTCCTCAGGAATTGTACTATGGCTACACCTTC.

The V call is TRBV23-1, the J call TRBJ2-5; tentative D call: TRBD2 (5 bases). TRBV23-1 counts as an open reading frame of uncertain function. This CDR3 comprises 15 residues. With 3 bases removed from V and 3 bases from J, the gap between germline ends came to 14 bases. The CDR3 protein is CASSQYTADEETQYF. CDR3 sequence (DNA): TGCGCCAGCAGTCAGTATACAGCGGACGAAGAGACCCAGTACTTC.

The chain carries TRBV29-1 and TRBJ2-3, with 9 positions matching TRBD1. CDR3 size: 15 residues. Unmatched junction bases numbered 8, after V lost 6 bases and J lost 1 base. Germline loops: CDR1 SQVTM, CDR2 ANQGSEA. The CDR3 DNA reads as TGCAGCGTCATCCCCGGGGACAGGGGCACAGATACGCAGTATTTT. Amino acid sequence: CSVIPGDRGTDTQYF.

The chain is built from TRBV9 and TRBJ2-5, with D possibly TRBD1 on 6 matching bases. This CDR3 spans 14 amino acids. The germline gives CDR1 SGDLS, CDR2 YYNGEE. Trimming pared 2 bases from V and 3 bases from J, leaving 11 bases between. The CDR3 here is CASSVEQGEETQYF. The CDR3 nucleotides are TGTGCCAGCAGCGTCGAACAGGGAGAAGAGACCCAGTACTTC.

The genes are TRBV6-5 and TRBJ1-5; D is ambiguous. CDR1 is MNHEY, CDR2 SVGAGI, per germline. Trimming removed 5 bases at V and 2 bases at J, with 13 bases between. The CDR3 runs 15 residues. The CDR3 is CASSSFGEGNQPQHF. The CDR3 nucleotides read TGTGCCAGCAGTAGTTTTGGGGAGGGCAATCAGCCCCAGCATTTT.